The following is a T cell receptor (beta chain) sequence with its context. Its antigen remains unidentified. Germline is not matched at one junction end, which may reflect a read error. The method was immunoSEQ multiplex PCR; TCRdb's version includes in-frame clones alone and lacks a portion of them. This sample has about 79,000 clones, with roughly 74% found just once. Per germline, CDR1 KGHSH and CDR2 LQKENI. CDR3 length: 16 residues. The sample originates from a study of vaccination effects on CD4 cells after COVID-19. Antigen-specific CD4+ T cells were first expanded with viral peptide pools by the ViraFEST assay and only then sequenced. The culture ran for roughly 10 days before CD4+ T cells were isolated.

Material: CD4+ T cells from PBMCs cultured with HCoV-229E spike peptides, obtained before COVID-19 vaccination. The V and J genes are TRBV18 and TRBJ1-1; 9 bases agree with TRBD1. The receptor comes from a human donor who received a COVID-19 vaccine. The CDR3 sequence is CASSPQDRGRVTEAFF. CDR3 DNA: TGTGCCAGCTCCCCACAGGACAGGGGAAGAGTCACTGAAGCTTTCTTT. Using reference TRBV18 and TRBJ1-1 for the parts outside the CDR3, the full variable domain is NAGVMQNPRHLVRRRGQEARLRCSPMKGHSHVYWYRQLPEEGLKFMVYLQKENIIDESGMPKERFSAEFPKEGPSILRIQQVVRGDSAAYFCASSPQDRGRVTEAFFGQGTRLTVV.